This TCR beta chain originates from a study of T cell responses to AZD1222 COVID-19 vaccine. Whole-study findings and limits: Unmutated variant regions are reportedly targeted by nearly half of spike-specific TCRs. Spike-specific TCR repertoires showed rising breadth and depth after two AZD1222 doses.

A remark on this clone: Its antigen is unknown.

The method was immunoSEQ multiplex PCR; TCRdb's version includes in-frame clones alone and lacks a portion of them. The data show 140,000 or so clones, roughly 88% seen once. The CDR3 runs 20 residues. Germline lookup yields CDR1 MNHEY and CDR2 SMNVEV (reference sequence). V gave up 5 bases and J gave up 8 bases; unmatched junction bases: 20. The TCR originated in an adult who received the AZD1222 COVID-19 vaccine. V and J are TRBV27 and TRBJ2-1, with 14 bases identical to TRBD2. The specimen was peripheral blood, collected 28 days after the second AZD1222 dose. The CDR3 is CASSLTPQRLAGGRRDEQFF. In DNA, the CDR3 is TGTGCCAGCAGTCTTACCCCTCAACGACTAGCGGGAGGGAGGAGAGATGAGCAGTTCTTC.